A selection of T cell receptor beta chains follows, all from one sample in a study of blood T cell repertoires in COVID-19. The protocol was immunoSEQ multiplex PCR, while the TCRdb copy is restricted to in-frame clones and leaves out a portion. The repertoire holds about 210,000 clones, with about 91% as singletons. The specimen was peripheral blood. These receptors came from a man between 25 and 39 years old with acute or convalescent COVID-19. Both conserved end residues are part of each CDR3. Fields, in order: V gene, J gene, CDR3 protein.

v_gene: TRBV15
j_gene: TRBJ2-1
CDR3aa: CATSRVPSNEQFF

v_gene: TRBV6-5
j_gene: TRBJ1-6
CDR3aa: CASREGSSYNSPLHF

v_gene: TRBV28
j_gene: TRBJ1-4
CDR3aa: CASSARQGGRNEKLFF

v_gene: TRBV5-6
j_gene: TRBJ2-2
CDR3aa: CASSLAGRVDTGELFF

v_gene: TRBV14
j_gene: TRBJ2-7
CDR3aa: CASSQVGQGLSEQYF

v_gene: TRBV5-4
j_gene: TRBJ2-5
CDR3aa: CASSQAGTGGGRETQYF

v_gene: TRBV7-3
j_gene: TRBJ1-2
CDR3aa: CASSLDGNYGYTF

v_gene: TRBV5-1
j_gene: TRBJ2-3
CDR3aa: CASSLTSDTDTQYF

v_gene: TRBV5-3
j_gene: TRBJ2-2
CDR3aa: CAPRQGTSGRVTGELFF

v_gene: TRBV3-1/TRBV3-2
j_gene: TRBJ2-1
CDR3aa: CASSQTPGRGTLGLAVQFF

v_gene: TRBV7-9
j_gene: TRBJ1-1
CDR3aa: CASSATGAEAFF

v_gene: TRBV5-1
j_gene: TRBJ2-2
CDR3aa: CASSLVLAGNTGELFF

v_gene: TRBV18
j_gene: TRBJ2-1
CDR3aa: CASSPTSGNIYNEQFF

v_gene: TRBV28
j_gene: TRBJ1-2
CDR3aa: CASSLVQNYGYTF

v_gene: TRBV11-2
j_gene: TRBJ2-7
CDR3aa: CASSLVGAGVPYEQYF

v_gene: TRBV27
j_gene: TRBJ2-4
CDR3aa: CASSFLGSDRAKNIQYF

v_gene: TRBV11-2
j_gene: TRBJ2-5
CDR3aa: CASRRPYRGGGETQYF

v_gene: TRBV28
j_gene: TRBJ2-7
CDR3aa: CASSSPAGGPVEQYF

v_gene: TRBV7-6
j_gene: TRBJ2-7
CDR3aa: CASSLVTGSAHEQYF

v_gene: TRBV11-2
j_gene: TRBJ1-3
CDR3aa: CASRRVAGNTIYF

v_gene: TRBV15
j_gene: TRBJ2-7
CDR3aa: CATSKKAVGYEQYF

v_gene: TRBV9
j_gene: TRBJ2-2
CDR3aa: CASSVDVRGTGELFF

v_gene: TRBV3-1/TRBV3-2
j_gene: TRBJ1-1
CDR3aa: CASSQEPGEAFF

v_gene: TRBV5-8
j_gene: TRBJ2-7
CDR3aa: CASSLQPYYEQYF

v_gene: TRBV6-6
j_gene: TRBJ2-7
CDR3aa: CASSYRGNLRLEQYF

v_gene: TRBV19
j_gene: TRBJ1-2
CDR3aa: CASSSTGGDGYTF

v_gene: TRBV7-3
j_gene: TRBJ2-2
CDR3aa: CASRSRGSGELFF

v_gene: TRBV4-1
j_gene: TRBJ2-1
CDR3aa: CASSLYGDRGDNEQFF

v_gene: TRBV2
j_gene: TRBJ2-5
CDR3aa: CASSVFLSQETQYF

v_gene: TRBV5-8
j_gene: TRBJ2-1
CDR3aa: CASSPTSLAGSYNEQFF

v_gene: TRBV28
j_gene: TRBJ1-2
CDR3aa: CASSFQGSLRGYTF

v_gene: TRBV5-1
j_gene: TRBJ2-7
CDR3aa: CASSLEGAPYEQYF

v_gene: TRBV28
j_gene: TRBJ1-1
CDR3aa: CASSPGGVTEAFF

v_gene: TRBV28
j_gene: TRBJ1-5
CDR3aa: CASSLSRSRGQPQHF

v_gene: TRBV11-3
j_gene: TRBJ2-3
CDR3aa: CASSLESGGGPFGTQYF

v_gene: TRBV5-1
j_gene: TRBJ2-1
CDR3aa: CATKPQGYSYNEQFF

v_gene: TRBV10-3
j_gene: TRBJ2-3
CDR3aa: CAIRMSGGADTQYF

v_gene: TRBV27
j_gene: TRBJ1-1
CDR3aa: CASSLLGIGTGGTYEVEAFF

v_gene: TRBV18
j_gene: TRBJ2-4
CDR3aa: CASSPRLNRGKNIQYF

v_gene: TRBV3-1/TRBV3-2
j_gene: TRBJ1-5
CDR3aa: CASSQAGGRGQPQHF

v_gene: TRBV10-3
j_gene: TRBJ1-1
CDR3aa: CAIRPGVGTEAFF

v_gene: TRBV7-2
j_gene: TRBJ1-2
CDR3aa: CASSLGGGVSYGYTF

v_gene: TRBV6-5
j_gene: TRBJ1-3
CDR3aa: CASSIGTHSGNTIYF

v_gene: TRBV3-1/TRBV3-2
j_gene: TRBJ1-5
CDR3aa: CASSQDWGRQPQHF

v_gene: TRBV7-8
j_gene: TRBJ1-5
CDR3aa: CASSLDLSDQPQHF